What follows is one T cell receptor (beta chain) and its context. Its antigen is still unknown. This sample is part of a study of T cell repertoires in ileal Crohn's disease. As for the study in general: Median disease duration was roughly 8.5 years; 35% smoked at surgery. Postoperative therapy was given to about half: eleven to twelve thiopurines, about 20 anti-TNF agents. Study-wide points: Compared with CD4 T cells, sorted CD8 cells carried more expanded clones.

With 5 bases clipped from V and 8 bases from J, the junction kept 16 bases outside the gene matches. The germline CDR1 and CDR2 sequences are SEHNR and FQNEAQ (reference sequence). The CDR3 sequence is 16 residues long. Each sample's TCRB immunosequencing used 450 to 550 nanograms of biopsy DNA. Assay used: immunoSEQ multiplex PCR; TCRdb lists only in-frame clones, some missing. The sample contains around 17,000 clones, around 88% of which appear only once. The sample consisted of ileal tissue. V usage is TRBV7-9 and J usage is TRBJ1-2; 8 bases map to TRBD1. This sequence was found in an adult with Crohn's disease. CDR3 nucleotides: TGTGCCAGCAGCCCCGCTACATTGGCAGGGGGCAGGGGCTACACCTTC. It is translated as CASSPATLAGGRGYTF.